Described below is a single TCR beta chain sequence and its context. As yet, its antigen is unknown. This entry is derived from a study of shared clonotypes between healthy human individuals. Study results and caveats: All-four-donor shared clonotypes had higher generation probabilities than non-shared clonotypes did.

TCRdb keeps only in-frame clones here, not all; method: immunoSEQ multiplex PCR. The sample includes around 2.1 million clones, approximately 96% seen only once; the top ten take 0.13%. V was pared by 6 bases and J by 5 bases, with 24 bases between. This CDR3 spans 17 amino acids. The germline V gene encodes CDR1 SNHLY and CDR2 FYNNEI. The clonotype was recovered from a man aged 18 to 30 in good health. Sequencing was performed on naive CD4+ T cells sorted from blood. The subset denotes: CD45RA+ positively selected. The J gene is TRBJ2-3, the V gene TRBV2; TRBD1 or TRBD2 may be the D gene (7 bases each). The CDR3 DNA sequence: TGTGCCAGCAGACCAGACCGACTAGCATCAGGGGGAGATACGCAGTATTTT. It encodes CASRPDRLASGGDTQYF. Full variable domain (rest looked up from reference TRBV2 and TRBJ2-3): EPEVTQTPSHQVTQMGQEVILRCVPISNHLYFYWYRQILGQKVEFLVSFYNNEISEKSEIFDDQFSVERPDGSNFTLKIRSTKLEDSAMYFCASRPDRLASGGDTQYFGPGTRLTVL.